The 24 T cell receptor beta chains below come from one sample, sequenced in a study of response to subunit inactivated influenza vaccine. Each CDR3 protein is one row after TCRdb ran MiXCR on the RT-PCR reads. The sample gives around 470,000 distinct CDR3 sequences, approximately 7.3% of which show up once; about an eighth is in the top ten. The sequences come from PBMCs from blood, collected less than 25 months after vaccination. The receptors stem from a man aged 50 to 69 who received an inactivated influenza vaccine.

The table lists this clonotype with a few counts. The chain is built from TRBV28 and TRBJ2-7; 10 bases fit TRBD2. The trim removed 6 bases at V and 4 bases at J, leaving 12 bases unmatched. This CDR3 comprises 16 residues. Germline CDR1 and CDR2: MDHEN and SYDVKM. The CDR3 is CASRTRSLAGAYEQYF. DNA of the CDR3: TGTGCCAGCAGAACCAGGTCCCTAGCGGGAGCTTACGAGCAGTACTTC.

The table lists this clonotype with a few counts. The chain carries TRBV5-6 and TRBJ2-3; TRBD2 matches 8 bases. The V and J ends lost 1 base and 0 bases, in that order; junction bases with no gene match: 7. The germline V gene has CDR1 SGHDT and CDR2 YYEEEE. CDR3 length: 17 residues. CDR3 sequence reads: CASSLWRGAFSTDTQYF. The CDR3 DNA follows: TGTGCCAGCAGCTTGTGGCGGGGGGCTTTTAGCACAGATACGCAGTATTTT.

This clonotype was seen repeatedly, ten times or more. The chain combines TRBV27 with TRBJ2-7, with TRBD1 identical over 7 bases. Germline trimming cut 5 bases from V and 2 bases from J; bases unmatched to any gene: 6. CDR3 length: 14 amino acids. Germline loops: CDR1 MNHEY, CDR2 SMNVEV (reference sequence). The CDR3 DNA reads TGTGCCAGCAGTCTCGAGGGACAGACCTACGAGCAGTACTTC. It translates to CASSLEGQTYEQYF.

This clonotype was counted between two and nine times. The CDR3 here is CASSLPTPTDTQYF. The CDR3 coding sequence is TGCGCCAGCAGCTTGCCGACCCCCACAGATACGCAGTATTTT. This chain joins TRBV5-1 and TRBJ2-3; no clear D gene. The CDR3 runs 14 residues. V was shortened by 1 base and J by 2 bases, with 8 bases between the two germline ends. The germline V gene encodes CDR1 SGHRS and CDR2 YFSETQ.

V and J are TRBV6-2 or TRBV6-3 and TRBJ2-3; D is perhaps TRBD1 (5 bases). With 6 bases removed from V and 3 bases from J, the gap between germline ends came to 13 bases. Looked up from germline, CDR1 is MNHEY and CDR2 is SVGEGT. The CDR3 covers 14 residues. The CDR3 bases are TGTGCCAGCAGGACACAGGTTCCGACAGATACGCAGTATTTT. It is translated as CASRTQVPTDTQYF.

This rearrangement joins TRBV20-1 to TRBJ1-6; TRBD1 is a possible D gene (5 bases). Germline CDR1 DFQATT, CDR2 SNEGSKA (reference sequence). The length of the CDR3 is 16 residues. Trimming removed 6 bases from V and 7 bases from J, with 22 bases in between. The CDR3 nucleotides are TGCAGTGCCAACCTTCCGGGACCGGACCAGAATTCACCCCTCCACTTT. This translates into CSANLPGPDQNSPLHF.

This clonotype was detected ten times or more. The chain recombines TRBV7-2 with TRBJ2-6; 8 nucleotides align to TRBD1. The junction had 8 bases not matched to a gene; V was cut back by 6 bases and J by 4 bases. The CDR3 is 16 amino acids. Germline V lookup: CDR1 SGHTA, CDR2 FQGNSA. The CDR3 nucleotides read TGTGCCAGCAGTGGGCAGGGGGCTTCCGGGGCCAACGTCCTGACTTTC. It translates to CASSGQGASGANVLTF.

The table lists this clonotype with a few counts. The CDR3 DNA reads TGTGCCAGCAGTTACCCCAAGGGGGCTGTCACCGGGGAGCTGTTTTTT. As protein: CASSYPKGAVTGELFF. The chain recombines TRBV6-5 with TRBJ2-2; 7 bases line up with TRBD1. The V segment lost 2 bases and the J segment 4 bases; nucleotides outside the gene matches: 7. This CDR3 region has 16 residues. Per germline, CDR1 MNHEY and CDR2 SVGAGI.

This clonotype has just a few counts. The CDR3 DNA reads as TGTGCCAGCAGCTTAGGGGACACTGACTATGGCTACACCTTC. Its translation: CASSLGDTDYGYTF. The V and J genes are TRBV7-8 and TRBJ1-2; possibly TRBD1 for D (6 bases). Germline-derived CDR1 and CDR2 are SGHVS and FQNEAQ. The ends were cut back, 1 base at V and 3 bases at J, with 9 bases in the middle. CDR3 length equals 14 residues.

The J gene is TRBJ2-2, the V gene TRBV10-3; 8 nucleotides line up with TRBD2. From germline, CDR1 is ENHRY and CDR2 SYGVKD. This CDR3 contains 15 residues. V gave up 6 bases and J gave up 7 bases; unmatched junction bases: 10. CDR3 in amino acids: CAISGTSGGVGELFF. Here the CDR3 DNA reads TGTGCCATCAGCGGGACTAGTGGGGGGGTCGGGGAGCTGTTTTTT.

This clonotype was counted many times. This chain's CDR3 is CASSQDFEATGELFF. The CDR3 DNA reads as TGTGCCAGCAGCCAAGATTTTGAAGCTACCGGGGAGCTGTTTTTT. The chain carries TRBV4-2 and TRBJ2-2; no clear D. There are 15 residues in the CDR3. With 0 bases removed from V and 5 bases from J, the gap between germline ends came to 10 bases. Germline V CDR1 and CDR2: LGHNA, YNFKEQ.

This rearrangement joins TRBV7-2 to TRBJ1-5; the match to TRBD1 covers 7 bases. This CDR3 has 15 residues. V shed 1 base, J shed 7 bases, and the junction held 7 bases outside the gene matches. CDR1 SGHTA and CDR2 FQGNSA come from the germline V gene. CDR3 region: CASSLDSGGGQPQHF. CDR3 nucleotide sequence: TGTGCCAGCAGCTTAGATTCAGGGGGGGGGCAGCCCCAGCATTTT.

This clonotype turned up a few times. This rearrangement joins TRBV4-1 to TRBJ2-7; D is undetermined. Germline CDR1 MGHRA, CDR2 YSYEKL. V lost 0 bases and J lost 9, with 12 bases in between. The CDR3 loop spans 13 amino acids. The chain's CDR3 is CASSQDLGFGQYF. For the CDR3, the DNA is TGCGCCAGCAGCCAAGATCTCGGATTCGGGCAGTACTTC.

The chain uses TRBV29-1 and TRBJ1-5; D ambiguous. CDR1 and CDR2 (germline): SQVTM, ANQGSEA. V lost 5 bases and J lost 2, with 13 bases in between. CDR3 length equals 14 residues. As DNA, the CDR3 is TGCAGCGTTCTCTCGGTTGGTGGCAATCAGCCCCAGCATTTT. Translating gives CSVLSVGGNQPQHF.

Comment on this clonotype: A clone one base away is much larger, so this may be a read error. The chain couples TRBV27 to TRBJ2-1; 8 bases align to TRBD2. In germline, CDR1 is MNHEY, CDR2 SMNVEV (reference sequence). The CDR3 spans 15 residues. The CDR3 coding sequence is TGTGCCAGCAGTAATTTTCGGACTAGCTACAATAAGCAGTTCTTC. Translating it yields CASSNFRTSYNKQFF.

The chain links TRBV11-3 to TRBJ2-4; D not resolved. The CDR3 extends over 14 amino acids. V dropped 6 bases and J dropped 8 bases, with 17 bases sitting between them. Germline CDR1 SGHNT, CDR2 YENEEA. CDR3 DNA sequence: TGTGCCAGCAGTCCCCGCGGTCTAGGTGACATTCAGTACTTC. Amino acid sequence: CASSPRGLGDIQYF.

The V call is TRBV30, the J call TRBJ1-1; D is uncertain. V was pared by 0 bases and J by 3 bases, with 11 bases between. Germline assignment: CDR1 GTSNPN and CDR2 SVGIG (reference sequence). The length of the CDR3 is 14 residues. For the CDR3, the DNA is TGTGCCTGGAGTGTACAATTGGGATACACTGAAGCTTTCTTT. This encodes CAWSVQLGYTEAFF.

This clonotype was observed a few times. The CDR3 is CASSRSRHEQYF. The CDR3 DNA reads TGTGCCAGCAGTCGTAGTCGCCACGAGCAGTACTTC. This chain connects TRBV12-3 or TRBV12-4 to TRBJ2-7; D is unresolved. This CDR3 has 12 amino acids. The V and J ends lost 5 bases and 5 bases respectively, with 10 bases between them.

This clonotype was seen many times. V and J are TRBV6-5 and TRBJ2-2; no clear D gene. Trimming took 3 bases from V and 4 from J, leaving 9 bases between them. This CDR3 contains 14 residues. Germline CDR1 and CDR2: MNHEY and SVGAGI. The CDR3 is CASSYLRVTGELFF. The CDR3 nucleotides are TGTGCCAGCAGTTATTTAAGGGTCACCGGGGAGCTGTTTTTT.

This clonotype was counted only a few times. CDR3 nucleotides: TGTGCCGGATCGCGGGACAGGGATAGTCAGTACTTC. Translation: CAGSRDRDSQYF. The V gene is TRBV2, the J gene TRBJ2-5, with 9 bases identical to TRBD1. V lost 11 bases to trimming and J lost 11 bases; unmatched junction nucleotides: 12. The CDR3 is 12 residues long. Germline CDR1 is SNHLY and CDR2 is FYNNEI.

This clonotype has at least ten counts. The chain links TRBV12-3 or TRBV12-4 to TRBJ1-1; D remains ambiguous. Trimming cost V 7 bases and J 5 bases, with 8 bases left between them. The length of the CDR3 is 11 residues. CDR3 sequence reads: CASTEVTEAFF. For the CDR3, the DNA is TGTGCCAGCACCGAGGTTACTGAAGCTTTCTTT.

The chain employs TRBV4-2 and TRBJ2-1; D unclear. The germline V gene has CDR1 LGHNA and CDR2 YNFKEQ. CDR3 length: 15 amino acids. V was shortened by 0 bases and J by 9 bases, with 15 bases between the two germline ends. The CDR3 reads CASSQDPGGFSEQFF. In DNA, the CDR3 is TGTGCCAGCAGCCAAGATCCCGGCGGTTTTAGTGAGCAGTTCTTC.

V is TRBV5-7 and J is TRBJ2-1, with TRBD2 matching 10 bases. TRBV5-7 is labeled an ORF, and its function is uncertain. This CDR3 region has 16 residues. V shed 4 bases, J shed 8 bases, and the junction held 12 bases outside the gene matches. CDR3 loop: CASSQGLAGVLDEQFF. The CDR3 DNA reads as TGTGCCAGCAGCCAAGGTCTAGCGGGAGTCCTTGATGAGCAGTTCTTC.

This clonotype was recorded at least ten times. The chain joins TRBV29-1 to TRBJ1-2; possible D gene TRBD1, 5 bases. Germline V gene data show CDR1 as SQVTM and CDR2 as ANQGSEA. The CDR3 runs 13 residues. Trimming removed 4 bases from V and 5 bases from J, with 14 bases in between. The CDR3 nucleotides read TGCAGCGTTGGGGGTGGGACGGAGTATGGCTACACCTTC. It yields the protein CSVGGGTEYGYTF.